This entry lists 24 T cell receptor beta chains sequenced from one sample in a study of CD8 T cells in Susac syndrome (dated by TCRdb to the late 2010s). The library was produced with the immunoSEQ multiplex PCR assay. RNA was extracted using the RNeasy kit, and roughly 0.45 to 1 microgram was reverse transcribed with random hexamers. TCRdb trimmed public reads at Q25 via fastp, called clones via MiXCR and kept in-frame beta chains. Each entry is one CDR3 protein sequence, shown with its most common DNA and genes. The sample table holds 250,000 to 300,000 distinct CDR3 sequences, of which approximately 85% were seen once. The ten largest clones capture around 0.2% of the sample. Sequencing was carried out using CD8+ T cells from PBMCs. Source of these receptors: a human donor with multiple sclerosis.

V usage is TRBV7-9 and J usage is TRBJ2-5, with 7 bases identical to TRBD1. Germline CDR1 reads SEHNR; CDR2 reads FQNEAQ (reference sequence). This CDR3 spans 15 amino acids. V shed 4 bases and J 5 bases; nucleotides not matched to a gene: 10. CDR3 sequence reads: CASSWNRQGWETQYF. CDR3 nucleotides: TGTGCCAGCAGCTGGAATCGACAGGGCTGGGAGACCCAGTACTTC.

The rearrangement uses TRBV4-2 and TRBJ1-2; D possibly corresponds to TRBD1 (6 bases). From germline, CDR1 is LGHNA and CDR2 YNFKEQ. The CDR3 is 17 amino acids. The V gene lost 1 base and the J gene lost 0 bases, with 15 bases spanning the gap. The CDR3 reads CASSQALQGSTNYGYTF. In nucleotides, the CDR3 is TGTGCCAGCAGCCAAGCCCTACAGGGAAGTACTAACTATGGCTACACCTTC.

The rearrangement uses TRBV7-9 and TRBJ2-1; 8 positions match TRBD2. V lost 4 bases to trimming and J lost 0 bases; unmatched junction nucleotides: 8. Germline lookup yields CDR1 SEHNR and CDR2 FQNEAQ (reference sequence). The CDR3 spans 17 residues. In nucleotides, the CDR3 is TGTGCCAGCAGCTCCGTATTCAGCGGGAGCTCCTACAATGAGCAGTTCTTC. It translates to CASSSVFSGSSYNEQFF. Looking up the rest from reference TRBV7-9 and TRBJ2-1 gives the full variable domain: DTGVSQNPRHKITKRGQNVTFRCDPISEHNRLYWYRQTLGQGPEFLTYFQNEAQLEKSRLLSDRFSAERPKGSFSTLEIQRTEQGDSAMYLCASSSVFSGSSYNEQFFGPGTRLTVL.

This sequence joins TRBV4-1 and TRBJ2-5; 10 bases match TRBD2. V was pared by 2 bases and J by 5 bases, with 17 bases of the junction left unmatched. Germline lookup yields CDR1 MGHRA and CDR2 YSYEKL. The CDR3 consists of 19 residues. The CDR3 nucleotides are TGCGCCAGCAGCCAAAACACCGGGACTAGCGTCGCGTTGTTGGAGACCCAGTACTTC. It specifies CASSQNTGTSVALLETQYF.

The chain carries TRBV20-1 and TRBJ2-1, with 8 bases identical to TRBD1. CDR3 size: 14 residues. Trimming took 2 bases from V and 15 from J; bases not matched to a gene: 15. Germline CDR1 reads DFQATT; CDR2 reads SNEGSKA (reference sequence). This chain's CDR3 is CSARQGADWRDRFF. CDR3 sequence (DNA): TGCAGTGCTAGACAGGGGGCGGATTGGCGGGACCGGTTCTTC.

CDR3 nucleotides: TGCAGCGTTACACCACCTCTATATACGGATGAGCAGTTCTTC. Translated: CSVTPPLYTDEQFF. This rearrangement joins TRBV29-1 to TRBJ2-1; D remains unclear. Trimming took off 5 bases at V and 8 bases at J, with 19 bases between the two ends. This CDR3 has 14 amino acids. Germline CDR1 SQVTM, CDR2 ANQGSEA.

The rearrangement uses TRBV29-1 and TRBJ2-7; D is ambiguous. Germline values: CDR1 SQVTM, CDR2 ANQGSEA. This CDR3 spans 13 amino acids. V lost 0 bases and J 0 bases, leaving 6 bases between the germline ends. The DNA for the CDR3 is TGCAGCGTTGAAGATCAGATCTCCTACGAGCAGTACTTC. Protein sequence: CSVEDQISYEQYF.

The chain recombines TRBV28 with TRBJ2-7; the D is unclear. The CDR3 loop spans 12 amino acids. Germline V gives CDR1 MDHEN, CDR2 SYDVKM. Trimming took 3 bases from V and 3 from J, leaving 6 bases between them. CDR3 region: CASSFAYYEQYF. In DNA form, the CDR3 reads TGTGCCAGCAGTTTCGCTTACTACGAGCAGTACTTC.

The V call is TRBV4-1, the J call TRBJ2-1; perhaps TRBD1 as D (6 bases). Germline V gene lookup returns CDR1 MGHRA and CDR2 YSYEKL. V lost 5 bases, J lost 5 bases, and 19 bases lay in between. The CDR3 is made up of 16 amino acids. CDR3 residues: CASSSHRVTGNNEQFF. Here the CDR3 DNA reads TGCGCCAGCAGCTCACACAGGGTTACCGGTAACAATGAGCAGTTCTTC.

The chain employs TRBV6-1 and TRBJ2-7; 7 positions match TRBD1. Germline CDR1 MNHNS, CDR2 SASEGT. The CDR3 totals 13 residues. Trimming took 10 bases from V and 0 from J; bases not matched to a gene: 6. CDR3 sequence (DNA): TGTGCCATCCCACGACAGGGCTCCTACGAGCAGTACTTC. Its translation is CAIPRQGSYEQYF.

V gene TRBV28 combines with J gene TRBJ2-1; 8 bases are a match to TRBD2. V was clipped by 7 bases and J by 4 bases; unmatched bases: 9. Germline CDR1 is MDHEN and CDR2 is SYDVKM. CDR3 length: 15 amino acids. CDR3 sequence (DNA): TGTGCCAGCATCCGACCGGGACTAGGGTACAATGAGCAGTTCTTC. Translating it yields CASIRPGLGYNEQFF.

The genes are TRBV6-5 and TRBJ2-7; D ambiguous. This CDR3 comprises 14 residues. The germline V and J ends were trimmed by 0 bases and 4 bases, with 10 bases remaining between them. In germline, CDR1 is MNHEY, CDR2 SVGAGI. CDR3 DNA: TGTGCCAGCAGTTACTCCAGAAACAATTACGAGCAGTACTTC. This translates into CASSYSRNNYEQYF.

The chain uses TRBV27 and TRBJ2-1, with D possibly being TRBD2 (7 bases). The germline V and J ends were trimmed by 5 bases and 10 bases, with 18 bases remaining between them. The CDR3 length is 14 residues. In germline, CDR1 is MNHEY, CDR2 SMNVEV (reference sequence). In nucleotides, the CDR3 is TGTGCCAGCAGTCTGAGCGGGACAACACGGGAGCAGTTCTTC. It translates to CASSLSGTTREQFF.

The chain recombines TRBV5-4 with TRBJ2-7, with D tentatively TRBD2 (6 bases). V shed 0 bases and J shed 4 bases, with 14 bases lying between them. Germline V lookup: CDR1 SGHNT, CDR2 YYREEE (reference sequence). The CDR3 extends over 15 amino acids. The chain's CDR3 is CASSLAGGAIYEQYF. The CDR3 DNA follows: TGTGCCAGCAGCTTGGCGGGCGGGGCCATATACGAGCAGTACTTC. Drawing the rest from reference TRBV5-4 and TRBJ2-7, the complete variable domain is ETGVTQSPTHLIKTRGQQVTLRCSSQSGHNTVSWYQQALGQGPQFIFQYYREEENGRGNFPPRFSGLQFPNYSSELNVNALELDDSALYLCASSLAGGAIYEQYFGPGTRLTVT.

The chain links TRBV27 to TRBJ1-2; D is unclear. Germline-derived CDR1 and CDR2 are MNHEY and SMNVEV (reference sequence). The CDR3 runs to 14 residues. Deletions cut 6 bases from V and 8 bases from J, with 19 bases between. The CDR3 nucleotides are TGTGCCAGCAGCCTGTACATGGGGTCGTTCGGCTACACCTTC. This codes for CASSLYMGSFGYTF.

The chain joins TRBV4-2 to TRBJ2-2; D ambiguous. Trimming shortened V by 4 bases and J by 1 base, and 7 bases separated the two germline ends. Looked up from germline, CDR1 is LGHNA and CDR2 is YNFKEQ. The CDR3 extends over 14 amino acids. The CDR3 spells CASSPTKNTGELFF. CDR3 nucleotides: TGTGCCAGCAGCCCGACAAAGAACACCGGGGAGCTGTTTTTT.

The V gene is TRBV18, the J gene TRBJ2-5; D is undetermined. The CDR3 length is 14 residues. From germline, CDR1 is KGHSH and CDR2 LQKENI. V was pared by 1 base and J by 5 bases, with 11 bases between. CDR3 nucleotide sequence: TGTGCCAGCTCACCACAAACTTCGTGGGAGACCCAGTACTTC. Residues: CASSPQTSWETQYF.

This chain connects TRBV6-5 to TRBJ1-4, with no clear D. Trimming pared 5 bases from V and 7 bases from J, leaving 17 bases between. Germline CDR1 reads MNHEY; CDR2 reads SVGAGI. The CDR3 consists of 15 residues. The CDR3 loop reads CASSGLGTIGEKLFF. CDR3 nucleotide sequence: TGTGCCAGCAGTGGTCTGGGCACCATTGGTGAAAAACTGTTTTTT.

The rearrangement links TRBV7-3 to TRBJ2-1, with 7 bases that match TRBD2. Germline CDR1 reads SGHTA; CDR2 reads FQGTGA. After removal of 3 bases from V and 0 bases from J, the junction contained 2 bases not matched to a gene. The CDR3 loop spans 15 amino acids. The CDR3 region is CASSLREGSYNEQFF. CDR3 bases: TGTGCCAGCAGCTTGAGGGAGGGCTCCTACAATGAGCAGTTCTTC. Using reference TRBV7-3 and TRBJ2-1 for the parts outside the CDR3, the full variable domain is GAGVSQTPSNKVTEKGKYVELRCDPISGHTALYWYRQSLGQGPEFLIYFQGTGAADDSGLPNDRFFAVRPEGSVSTLKIQRTERGDSAVYLCASSLREGSYNEQFFGPGTRLTVL.

V usage is TRBV27 and J usage is TRBJ2-3; TRBD2 aligns across 12 bases. The CDR3 sequence is 17 residues long. The germline gives CDR1 MNHEY, CDR2 SMNVEV (reference sequence). Trimming took 4 bases from V and 5 from J; bases not matched to a gene: 10. As DNA, the CDR3 is TGTGCCAGCAGTTCCACAGAACTAGCGGGAGGTTTAGATACGCAGTATTTT. It yields the protein CASSSTELAGGLDTQYF.

This clonotype has only a few counts. CDR3 residues: CASSFGLNNEQFF. Here the CDR3 DNA reads TGTGCCAGTAGTTTCGGCCTTAACAATGAGCAGTTCTTC. V and J are TRBV7-2 and TRBJ2-1; D unresolved. V was pared by 9 bases and J by 5 bases, with 14 bases between. From germline, CDR1 is SGHTA and CDR2 FQGNSA. This CDR3 has 13 residues.

This clonotype was seen only a few times. The chain uses TRBV4-3 and TRBJ2-7; D is ambiguous. The V gene lost 0 bases and the J gene lost 4 bases, with 7 bases spanning the gap. The germline V gene has CDR1 LGHNA and CDR2 YSLEER. The CDR3 has 13 residues. The CDR3 bases are TGCGCCAGCAGCCAAGATCTGTATTACGAGCAGTACTTC. Amino acids: CASSQDLYYEQYF.

This chain links TRBV5-6 with TRBJ1-1, with D uncertain. Trimming shortened V by 2 bases and J by 3 bases, and 5 bases separated the two germline ends. This CDR3 has 12 residues. Germline CDR1 reads SGHDT; CDR2 reads YYEEEE. The CDR3 loop is CASSFIDTEAFF. For the CDR3, the DNA is TGTGCCAGCAGCTTTATTGACACTGAAGCTTTCTTT. The full variable domain, completed using reference TRBV5-6 and TRBJ1-1, is DAGVTQSPTHLIKTRGQQVTLRCSPKSGHDTVSWYQQALGQGPQFIFQYYEEEERQRGNFPDRFSGHQFPNYSSELNVNALLLGDSALYLCASSFIDTEAFFGQGTRLTVV.

This rearrangement joins TRBV6-5 to TRBJ2-3; TRBD1 is a possible D gene (6 bases). Germline CDR1 MNHEY, CDR2 SVGAGI. Trimming left V 4 bases short and J 1 base short, with 9 bases between. The CDR3 has 14 amino acids. In DNA form, the CDR3 reads TGTGCCAGCAGTTGGGGGCAGGGCACAGATACGCAGTATTTT. It yields the protein CASSWGQGTDTQYF.